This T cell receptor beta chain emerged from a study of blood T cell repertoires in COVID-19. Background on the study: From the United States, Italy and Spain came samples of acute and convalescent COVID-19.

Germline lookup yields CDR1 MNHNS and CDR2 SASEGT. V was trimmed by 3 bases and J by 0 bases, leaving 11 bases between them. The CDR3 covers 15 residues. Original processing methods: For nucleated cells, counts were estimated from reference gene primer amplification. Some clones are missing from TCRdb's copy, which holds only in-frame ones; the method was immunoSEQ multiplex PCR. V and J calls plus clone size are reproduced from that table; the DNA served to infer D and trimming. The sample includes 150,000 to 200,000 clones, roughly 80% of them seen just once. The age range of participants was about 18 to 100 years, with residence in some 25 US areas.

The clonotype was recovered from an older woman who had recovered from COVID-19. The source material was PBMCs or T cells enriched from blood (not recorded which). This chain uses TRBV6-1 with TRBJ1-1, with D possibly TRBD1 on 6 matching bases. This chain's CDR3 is CASSEEQGMNTEAFF. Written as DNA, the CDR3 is TGTGCCAGCAGTGAGGAACAGGGTATGAACACTGAAGCTTTCTTT.